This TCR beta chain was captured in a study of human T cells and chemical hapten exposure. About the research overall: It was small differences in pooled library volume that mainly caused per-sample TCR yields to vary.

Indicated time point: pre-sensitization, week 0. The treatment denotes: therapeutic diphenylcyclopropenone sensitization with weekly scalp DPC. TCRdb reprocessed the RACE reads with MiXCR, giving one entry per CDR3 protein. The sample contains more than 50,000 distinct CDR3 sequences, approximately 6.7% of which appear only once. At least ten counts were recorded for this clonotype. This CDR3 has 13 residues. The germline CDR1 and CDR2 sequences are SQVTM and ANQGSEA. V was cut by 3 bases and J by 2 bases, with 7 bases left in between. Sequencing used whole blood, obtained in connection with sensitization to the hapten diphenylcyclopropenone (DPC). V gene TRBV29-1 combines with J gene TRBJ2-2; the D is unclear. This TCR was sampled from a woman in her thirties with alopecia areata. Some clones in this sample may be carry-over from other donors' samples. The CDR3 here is CSVDPYNTGELFF. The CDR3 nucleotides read TGCAGCGTTGATCCTTATAACACCGGGGAGCTGTTTTTT.